The 32 T cell receptor beta chains below all came from one sample that was sequenced in a study of blood T cell repertoires in COVID-19. Using immunoSEQ multiplex PCR, the repertoire was profiled, and TCRdb retains in-frame clones only, with some absent. This sample carries tens of thousands of clones, roughly 84% of them seen once, and the ten largest clones take approximately 12%. Input material: peripheral blood. These receptors all come from a human donor in a cohort sampled during active COVID-19.

CDR3 DNA: TGTGCCAGCAGCTCAGAGGGGACAGGGGCCTGGAGGTCCTACGAGCAGTACTTC. It codes for CASSSEGTGAWRSYEQYF. This chain uses TRBV7-2 with TRBJ2-7; the match to TRBD1 covers 10 bases. Germline trimming cut 4 bases from V and 1 base from J; bases unmatched to any gene: 13. This CDR3 spans 18 amino acids. Germline V CDR1 and CDR2: SGHTA, FQGNSA.

This clone has just one count. The chain joins TRBV10-1 to TRBJ1-4; TRBD1 matches at 9 bases. The CDR3 is 14 amino acids. Germline values: CDR1 WNHNN, CDR2 SYGVQD (reference sequence). The V and J ends lost 5 bases and 8 bases, in that order; junction bases with no gene match: 6. The CDR3 is CASSPTGGSEKLFF. In nucleotides, the CDR3 is TGCGCCAGCAGTCCGACAGGGGGTTCGGAAAAACTGTTTTTT.

This clone was recorded many times. The chain joins TRBV27 to TRBJ1-3; possible D gene TRBD1, 6 bases. The length of the CDR3 is 17 residues. Germline V lookup: CDR1 MNHEY, CDR2 SMNVEV (reference sequence). The V end was cut by 5 bases, the J end by 3 bases, with 20 bases between. The CDR3 here is CASSPRDRDIGGNTIYF. The CDR3 nucleotides read TGTGCCAGCAGTCCGCGAGATCGGGACATTGGTGGAAACACCATATATTTT.

Here the CDR3 reads CASSLSQSGGSYNEQFF. The CDR3 DNA reads as TGTGCCAGCAGTCTATCTCAGTCAGGGGGCTCCTACAATGAGCAGTTCTTC. The rearrangement links TRBV28 to TRBJ2-1, with 7 bases lining up with TRBD1. CDR3 length: 17 residues. Germline V gene lookup returns CDR1 MDHEN and CDR2 SYDVKM. Trimming at V came to 5 bases and at J to 0 bases, leaving 10 bases not matched to a gene.

V and J are TRBV19 and TRBJ2-7, with 10 bases aligning to TRBD2. Trimming cost V 6 bases and J 3 bases; bases outside gene matches: 11. Germline lookup yields CDR1 LNHDA and CDR2 SQIVND (reference sequence). The CDR3 sequence is 16 residues long. CDR3 nucleotide sequence: TGTGCCAGTAGCCTAGGGCTAGCGGGAGAATACTACGAGCAGTACTTC. This translates into CASSLGLAGEYYEQYF.

The CDR3 nucleotides are TGCGCCAGCAGCTTGGCCGGACAATGGACCTACGAGCAGTACTTC. It is translated as CASSLAGQWTYEQYF. The chain couples TRBV5-1 to TRBJ2-7, with TRBD1 as a possible D gene (5 bases). Looked up from germline, CDR1 is SGHRS and CDR2 is YFSETQ. Deletions cut 0 bases from V and 2 bases from J, with 12 bases between. The CDR3 extends over 15 amino acids.

The DNA for the CDR3 is TGTGCCAGCAGAAGACTAGCGGGTGGTGAGCAGTACTTC. This sequence encodes CASRRLAGGEQYF. The genes are TRBV2 and TRBJ2-7; 10 nucleotides agree with TRBD2. CDR3 length: 13 residues. Germline V lookup: CDR1 SNHLY, CDR2 FYNNEI. Trimming cost V 6 bases and J 7 bases; bases outside gene matches: 6.

The rearrangement links TRBV5-1 to TRBJ2-3, with 8 bases fitting TRBD2. V trimming: 0 bases; J trimming: 4 bases; junction bases outside the gene matches: 4. Germline CDR1 is SGHRS and CDR2 is YFSETQ. The CDR3 has 15 residues. This CDR3 is CASSLAAGGPDTQYF. CDR3 nucleotide sequence: TGCGCCAGCAGCTTGGCGGCGGGGGGACCAGATACGCAGTATTTT.

The chain has TRBV12-3 or TRBV12-4 and TRBJ1-1; 8 positions agree with TRBD1. The CDR3 consists of 13 residues. The J segment lost 6 bases and the V segment lost 7 bases, leaving 7 bases of the junction unmatched. CDR3 residues: CASTLGQGAEAFF. In DNA, the CDR3 is TGTGCCAGCACCCTTGGACAGGGTGCTGAAGCTTTCTTT.

The chain recombines TRBV5-6 with TRBJ2-1; 8 nucleotides line up with TRBD2. V gave up 0 bases and J gave up 7 bases; unmatched junction bases: 6. Germline lookup yields CDR1 SGHDT and CDR2 YYEEEE. This CDR3 has 15 residues. CDR3 in DNA: TGTGCCAGCAGCTTGGCCAGCGGGAGATCAAATGAGCAGTTCTTC. Translated, it gives CASSLASGRSNEQFF.

The V and J genes are TRBV11-2 and TRBJ2-7, with 9 nucleotides matching TRBD1. Unmatched junction bases numbered 6, after V lost 5 bases and J lost 4 bases. Germline lookup yields CDR1 SGHAT and CDR2 FQNNGV. This CDR3 is 14 amino acids long. The CDR3: CASSNPQGAYEQYF. CDR3 bases: TGTGCCAGCAGCAATCCACAGGGGGCATACGAGCAGTACTTC.

Only a few counts were recorded for this clone. The gene calls are TRBV21-1 and TRBJ1-2; the DNA was not compared with TRBD1, the D call given in the table. TRBV21-1 is termed a pseudogene. The CDR3 has 14 residues. CDR3 bases: TGTGCCAGCAGCCTTAGTCAGCAGGGGTATGGCTACACCTTC. Translation: CASSLSQQGYGYTF.

This sequence joins TRBV6-5 and TRBJ1-5, with D uncertain. V was shortened by 9 bases and J by 4 bases, with 10 bases between the two germline ends. Germline V gene lookup returns CDR1 MNHEY and CDR2 SVGAGI. This CDR3 has 12 residues. The CDR3 bases are TGTGCCAGTAGCGGCGGAAATCAGCCCCAGCATTTT. Residues: CASSGGNQPQHF.

The chain has TRBV7-9 and TRBJ1-2; the D gene is possibly TRBD1 (5 bases). The CDR3 totals 15 residues. The V and J ends lost 3 bases and 0 bases respectively, with 11 bases between them. Per germline, CDR1 SEHNR and CDR2 FQNEAQ (reference sequence). CDR3 loop: CASSLGGSTNYGYTF. The CDR3 DNA sequence: TGTGCCAGCAGCTTGGGGGGGAGTACTAACTATGGCTACACCTTC.

This rearrangement joins TRBV2 to TRBJ2-7, with D unclear. V was cut by 4 bases and J by 6 bases, with 7 bases left in between. CDR1 and CDR2 (germline): SNHLY, FYNNEI. The CDR3 is 11 residues long. The CDR3 sequence: CASSAPLEQYF. CDR3 bases: TGTGCCAGCAGTGCCCCTCTCGAGCAGTACTTC.

The CDR3 DNA follows: TGTGCCAGCAGCTTTAACGGGGGAGAGACCCAGTACTTC. Translation gives CASSFNGGETQYF. The gene calls are TRBV7-2 and TRBJ2-5, with D tentatively TRBD2 (6 bases). Trimming pared 3 bases from V and 4 bases from J, leaving 9 bases between. This CDR3 is 13 amino acids long. Germline V gene lookup returns CDR1 SGHTA and CDR2 FQGNSA.

The chain uses TRBV2 and TRBJ1-5; no definite D call. Germline CDR1 is SNHLY and CDR2 is FYNNEI. This CDR3 contains 14 residues. Trimming took 0 bases from V and 4 from J, leaving 7 bases between them. The CDR3 sequence is CASSEAKLNQPQHF. The CDR3 coding sequence is TGTGCCAGCAGTGAAGCGAAGCTTAATCAGCCCCAGCATTTT.

CDR3 in amino acids: CASRSVNSGANVLTF. The DNA for the CDR3 is TGTGCCAGTAGGTCGGTGAACTCTGGGGCCAACGTCCTGACTTTC. V usage is TRBV19 and J usage is TRBJ2-6; D uncertain. Germline assignment: CDR1 LNHDA and CDR2 SQIVND (reference sequence). Trimming pared 6 bases from V and 0 bases from J, leaving 9 bases between. This CDR3 spans 15 amino acids.

The V gene is TRBV7-6, the J gene TRBJ2-6; tentatively, D is TRBD1 (6 bases). Per the germline V gene, CDR1 is SGHVS and CDR2 is FNYEAQ. This CDR3 contains 16 residues. V lost 5 bases and J 0 bases, leaving 11 bases between the germline ends. CDR3 sequence (DNA): TGTGCCAGCAGCAGTACAGGGAGCTCTGGGGCCAACGTCCTGACTTTC. It is translated as CASSSTGSSGANVLTF.

This clone was recorded only once. This sequence joins TRBV18 and TRBJ1-4; D unresolved. Germline CDR1 KGHSH, CDR2 LQKENI. CDR3 length: 13 residues. The V gene lost 6 bases and the J gene lost 5 bases, with 10 bases spanning the gap. DNA for the CDR3: TGTGCCAGCTCCCCCGCTCGGAATGAAAAACTGTTTTTT. Amino acid sequence: CASSPARNEKLFF.

The rearrangement uses TRBV6-5 and TRBJ1-2; 7 nucleotides agree with TRBD1. Germline values: CDR1 MNHEY, CDR2 SVGAGI. The CDR3 has 14 residues. The V gene end was trimmed by 5 bases and the J gene end by 10 bases; junction bases not matched to a gene: 13. CDR3 sequence: CASSIGTEIMDYTF. The DNA for the CDR3 is TGTGCCAGCAGTATCGGGACAGAGATTATGGACTACACCTTC.

The chain combines TRBV5-1 with TRBJ2-1; TRBD2 agrees at 9 bases. After removal of 4 bases from V and 3 bases from J, the junction contained 14 bases not matched to a gene. The CDR3 totals 18 residues. Germline CDR1 reads SGHRS; CDR2 reads YFSETQ. CDR3: CASSPFTSGLRDYNEQFF. The CDR3 DNA follows: TGCGCCAGCAGCCCCTTTACTAGCGGGCTCAGGGACTACAATGAGCAGTTCTTC.

This sequence joins TRBV28 and TRBJ2-3; D might be TRBD2 (5 bases). This CDR3 contains 12 residues. V shed 6 bases and J shed 4 bases, with 8 bases lying between them. Germline loops: CDR1 MDHEN, CDR2 SYDVKM. The CDR3 spells CASREVADTQYF. CDR3 in DNA: TGTGCCAGCAGGGAGGTCGCAGATACGCAGTATTTT.

This clone was counted once. This chain connects TRBV2 to TRBJ2-5; 11 positions agree with TRBD1. Looked up from germline, CDR1 is SNHLY and CDR2 is FYNNEI. J gave up 4 bases and V 7 bases, and 8 bases lay outside the gene matches. The CDR3 has 15 residues. This CDR3 reads CASIPGQGGLETQYF. The CDR3 DNA reads as TGTGCCAGCATTCCGGGACAGGGGGGTTTAGAGACCCAGTACTTC.

The chain combines TRBV28 with TRBJ1-2, with D unclear. The V end lost 3 bases, the J end lost 4 bases, and 12 bases lay between the germline ends. This CDR3 has 14 residues. Germline assignment: CDR1 MDHEN and CDR2 SYDVKM. CDR3 residues: CASSLVAGSYGYTF. The DNA of the CDR3 is TGTGCCAGCAGTTTGGTGGCAGGCTCCTATGGCTACACCTTC.

This clone was observed a handful of times. V gene TRBV28 combines with J gene TRBJ1-6; no firm D call. V was pared by 10 bases and J by 0 bases, with 7 bases between. The CDR3 covers 13 residues. Germline V gives CDR1 MDHEN, CDR2 SYDVKM. The CDR3 protein is CAMRSSYNSPLHF. The CDR3 nucleotides read TGTGCCATGAGGAGCTCCTATAATTCACCCCTCCACTTT.

The chain couples TRBV6-6 to TRBJ2-7; 15 positions match TRBD2. The CDR3 extends over 17 amino acids. CDR1 is MNHNY and CDR2 is SVGAGI in the germline V gene (reference sequence). V lost 7 bases, J lost 1 base, and 8 bases stayed unmatched. The CDR3 coding sequence is TGTGCCAGCATTCGGACTAGCGGGGGGGCCGGGTCCTACGAGCAGTACTTC. It is translated as CASIRTSGGAGSYEQYF.

V gene TRBV5-1 combines with J gene TRBJ1-1; the D gene is possibly TRBD1 (6 bases). The CDR3 runs to 15 residues. Germline-derived CDR1 and CDR2 are SGHRS and YFSETQ. The V gene lost 2 bases and the J gene lost 4 bases, with 15 bases spanning the gap. This CDR3 reads CASSFTGTKGTEAFF. CDR3 bases: TGCGCCAGCAGCTTTACCGGGACAAAGGGCACTGAAGCTTTCTTT.

This rearrangement joins TRBV2 to TRBJ1-3; D gene uncertain. There are 11 residues in the CDR3. The ends were cut back, 7 bases at V and 8 bases at J, with 9 bases in the middle. Per germline, CDR1 SNHLY and CDR2 FYNNEI. CDR3 protein: CASKREDTIYF. The CDR3 coding sequence is TGTGCCAGCAAAAGAGAAGACACCATATATTTT.

The chain combines TRBV5-1 with TRBJ2-3, with TRBD1 matching over 7 bases. The CDR3 totals 14 residues. With 0 bases clipped from V and 3 bases from J, the junction kept 1 base outside the gene matches. Germline CDR1 SGHRS, CDR2 YFSETQ. The DNA for the CDR3 is TGCGCCAGCAGCTTGGAGGGACAGACAGATACGCAGTATTTT. Translated, it gives CASSLEGQTDTQYF.

The V call is TRBV6-5, the J call TRBJ1-1; D remains unclear. The CDR3 contains 13 residues. V was pared by 6 bases and J by 5 bases, with 13 bases between. Germline loops: CDR1 MNHEY, CDR2 SVGAGI. The CDR3 nucleotides are TGTGCCAGCAGCTGGGGAGGGCCGACTGAAGCTTTCTTT. Translating it yields CASSWGGPTEAFF.

This clone appeared a single time. For the CDR3, the DNA is TGTGCCAGCAGCTTAGACAGGGGGCGAATTCACACAGATACGCAGTATTTT. It is translated as CASSLDRGRIHTDTQYF. The chain employs TRBV7-9 and TRBJ2-3; TRBD1 matches at 9 bases. CDR1 is SEHNR and CDR2 is FQNEAQ in the germline V gene (reference sequence). V trimming: 1 base; J trimming: 2 bases; junction bases outside the gene matches: 7. The CDR3 runs 17 residues. Looking up the rest from reference TRBV7-9 and TRBJ2-3 gives the full variable domain: DTGVSQNPRHKITKRGQNVTFRCDPISEHNRLYWYRQTLGQGPEFLTYFQNEAQLEKSRLLSDRFSAERPKGSFSTLEIQRTEQGDSAMYLCASSLDRGRIHTDTQYFGPGTRLTVL.